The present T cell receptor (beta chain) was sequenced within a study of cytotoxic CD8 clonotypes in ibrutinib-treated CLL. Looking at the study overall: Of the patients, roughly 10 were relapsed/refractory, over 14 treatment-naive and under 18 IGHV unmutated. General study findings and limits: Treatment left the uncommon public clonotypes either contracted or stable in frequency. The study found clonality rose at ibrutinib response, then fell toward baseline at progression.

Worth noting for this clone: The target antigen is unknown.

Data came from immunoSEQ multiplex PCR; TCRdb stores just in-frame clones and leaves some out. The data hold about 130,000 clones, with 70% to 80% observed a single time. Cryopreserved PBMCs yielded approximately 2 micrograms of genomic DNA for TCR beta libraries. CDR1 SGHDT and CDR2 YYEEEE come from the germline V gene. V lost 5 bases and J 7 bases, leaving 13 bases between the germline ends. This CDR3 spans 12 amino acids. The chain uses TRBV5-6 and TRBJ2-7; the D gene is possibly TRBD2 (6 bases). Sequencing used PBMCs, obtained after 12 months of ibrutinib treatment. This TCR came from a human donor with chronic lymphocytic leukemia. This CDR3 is CASSLPAGEQYF. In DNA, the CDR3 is TGTGCCAGCAGTCTTCCTGCGGGGGAGCAGTACTTC.